The 19 T cell receptor beta chains presented below share a single source sample, sequenced in a study of T cell repertoires in cytomegalovirus infection. Each CDR3 protein is one row after TCRdb ran MiXCR on the reads. The repertoire holds hundreds of thousands of distinct CDR3 sequences, with approximately 32% as singletons. The specimen sequenced was PBMCs. The receptors were sampled from a human donor in good health (CMV status not recorded). Some clones in this sample may be carry-over from other donors' samples.

Turning to this clonotype: One end of the junction is discordant with germline, which a read error may explain. The J gene is TRBJ1-2, the V gene TRBV6-8; the D is unclear. Germline CDR1 MNHGY, CDR2 SAAAGT. CDR3 size: 14 residues. The CDR3 reads CASSLLQPNYVYTF. The CDR3 DNA follows: TGTGCCAGCAGTCTTCTCCAGCCTAACTATGTCTACACCTTC.

In this sample, this clonotype turned up a few times. V usage is TRBV7-2 and J usage is TRBJ2-1, with unresolved D. Germline-derived CDR1 and CDR2 are SGHTA and FQGNSA. The CDR3 has 14 amino acids. V was shortened by 1 base and J by 2 bases, with 6 bases between the two germline ends. In nucleotides, the CDR3 is TGTGCCAGCAGCTTAGTCGAGGCCTACAATGAGCAGTTCTTC. It is translated as CASSLVEAYNEQFF.

This clonotype was seen a handful of times. The chain carries TRBV6-5 and TRBJ2-7; weak D call: TRBD2 (5 bases). V was shortened by 4 bases and J by 6 bases, with 16 bases between the two germline ends. The germline V gene encodes CDR1 MNHEY and CDR2 SVGAGI. The CDR3 has 14 residues. The CDR3 DNA reads TGTGCCAGCAGTTCGCGACGGGGTCTGGTCGAGCAGTACTTC. Its protein is CASSSRRGLVEQYF.

This clonotype was detected only a few times. V usage is TRBV7-9 and J usage is TRBJ1-3; D might be TRBD1 (5 bases). The germline V gene encodes CDR1 SEHNR and CDR2 FQNEAQ (reference sequence). Deletions cut 5 bases from V and 4 bases from J, with 12 bases between. The CDR3 is 14 residues long. As DNA, the CDR3 is TGTGCCAGCAGCATCGCCGGGGACGGAAACACCATATATTTT. It encodes CASSIAGDGNTIYF.

The chain links TRBV3-1 to TRBJ2-6; 11 positions agree with TRBD2. The CDR3 totals 19 residues. CDR1 is LGHDT, CDR2 YNNKEL, per germline (reference sequence). Germline trimming cut 1 base from V and 3 bases from J; bases unmatched to any gene: 8. This chain's CDR3 is CASSQARLAGIRGANVLTF. Written as DNA, the CDR3 is TGTGCCAGCAGCCAAGCTCGACTAGCGGGGATACGTGGGGCCAACGTCCTGACTTTC.

In its sample, this clonotype was seen a few times. This chain's CDR3 is CASSLYGGNTIYF. Written as DNA, the CDR3 is TGTGCCAGCAGCTTGTACGGTGGAAACACCATATATTTT. The gene calls are TRBV7-3 and TRBJ1-3; D is uncertain. The ends were cut back, 3 bases at V and 3 bases at J, with 6 bases in the middle. The CDR3 has 13 residues. Germline V CDR1 and CDR2: SGHTA, FQGTGA.

V and J are TRBV18 and TRBJ2-1, with TRBD1 matching 10 bases. The CDR3 has 15 amino acids. Germline V lookup: CDR1 KGHSH, CDR2 LQKENI. Trimming took 5 bases from V and 3 from J; bases not matched to a gene: 4. Here the CDR3 reads CASSARTGGYNEQFF. DNA of the CDR3: TGTGCCAGCTCAGCACGGACAGGGGGCTACAATGAGCAGTTCTTC.

The chain has TRBV20-1 and TRBJ2-1; D is possibly TRBD1 (6 bases). The CDR3 spans 16 residues. V was shortened by 0 bases and J by 6 bases, with 18 bases between the two germline ends. CDR1 is DFQATT, CDR2 SNEGSKA, per germline (reference sequence). CDR3 amino acids: CSAREIGTLIRNEQFF. CDR3 nucleotide sequence: TGCAGTGCTAGAGAAATCGGGACACTCATTCGCAATGAGCAGTTCTTC.

This clonotype occurred many times. This chain connects TRBV12-3 or TRBV12-4 to TRBJ2-7; D gene uncertain. This CDR3 has 12 amino acids. Trimming left V 6 bases short and J 3 bases short, with 9 bases between. This CDR3 reads CASSLLSYEQYF. DNA of the CDR3: TGTGCCAGCAGCCTCCTAAGCTACGAGCAGTACTTC.

This clonotype was recorded once. The V call is TRBV5-1, the J call TRBJ2-7; no firm D call. Trimming left V 1 base short and J 5 bases short, with 13 bases between. CDR3 length: 14 residues. CDR1 is SGHRS and CDR2 is YFSETQ in the germline V gene. CDR3 nucleotide sequence: TGCGCCAGCAGCTTGTCCTTAGAGCGCAACGAGCAGTACTTC. Translated, it gives CASSLSLERNEQYF.

There are many counts of this clonotype. The V and J genes are TRBV7-6 and TRBJ2-5; D uncertain. The CDR3 extends over 11 amino acids. CDR1 is SGHVS, CDR2 FNYEAQ, per germline. Trimming stripped 5 bases from V and 5 bases from J, with 6 bases between. The CDR3 sequence: CASSPVETQYF. Here the CDR3 DNA reads TGTGCCAGCAGCCCAGTTGAGACCCAGTACTTC.

This clonotype turned up a few times. The rearrangement links TRBV7-2 to TRBJ1-5; the D is unclear. Germline assignment: CDR1 SGHTA and CDR2 FQGNSA. This CDR3 contains 14 residues. Trimming left V 2 bases short and J 0 bases short, with 5 bases between. CDR3 sequence: CASSLRYSNQPQHF. DNA for the CDR3: TGTGCCAGCAGCTTACGATATAGCAATCAGCCCCAGCATTTT.

The chain is built from TRBV12-5 and TRBJ2-3; weak D call: TRBD1 (6 bases). Germline values: CDR1 LGHNT, CDR2 FRNRAP. CDR3 size: 16 residues. Trimming removed 5 bases from V and 2 bases from J, with 17 bases in between. DNA of the CDR3: TGTGCTAGTGGTAACGGCAGGGGTTCCCCCACAGATACGCAGTATTTT. It encodes CASGNGRGSPTDTQYF.

The chain employs TRBV19 and TRBJ1-5; a possible D gene is TRBD1 (5 bases). V was cut by 3 bases and J by 5 bases, with 11 bases left in between. Germline V CDR1 and CDR2: LNHDA, SQIVND (reference sequence). The CDR3 length is 14 residues. The CDR3 protein is CASSILVGDQPQHF. The CDR3 DNA reads as TGTGCCAGTAGTATTTTGGTAGGGGATCAGCCCCAGCATTTT.

This clonotype was recorded many times. This sequence joins TRBV7-2 and TRBJ1-5; possibly TRBD1 for D (6 bases). The V and J ends lost 6 bases and 2 bases respectively, with 11 bases between them. CDR3 length: 14 residues. CDR1 is SGHTA and CDR2 is FQGNSA in the germline V gene. CDR3 DNA sequence: TGTGCCAGCAGACCTGCAGGGGGCAATCAGCCCCAGCATTTT. Protein sequence: CASRPAGGNQPQHF.

This clonotype was seen only a few times. The V and J genes are TRBV6-5 and TRBJ1-2, with 10 positions matching TRBD1. V was pared by 5 bases and J by 3 bases, with 6 bases of the junction left unmatched. This CDR3 comprises 15 residues. Germline assignment: CDR1 MNHEY and CDR2 SVGAGI. CDR3 loop: CASSQQDRGYYGYTF. CDR3 sequence (DNA): TGTGCCAGCAGTCAACAGGACAGGGGGTACTATGGCTACACCTTC.

This clonotype came up a few times. The chain has TRBV7-9 and TRBJ2-7; D ambiguous. CDR1 and CDR2 from the germline V gene are SEHNR and FQNEAQ (reference sequence). V lost 3 bases to trimming and J lost 6 bases, with 6 bases between them. The CDR3 length is 11 residues. CDR3 nucleotide sequence: TGTGCCAGCAGCTTCTCCCTCGAGCAGTACTTC. Translating gives CASSFSLEQYF.

This clonotype has ten or more counts. The chain employs TRBV6-2 or TRBV6-3 and TRBJ1-2; D remains ambiguous. V was shortened by 6 bases and J by 6 bases, with 17 bases between the two germline ends. Germline V gene lookup returns CDR1 MNHEY and CDR2 SVGEGT. CDR3 length equals 14 residues. In DNA form, the CDR3 reads TGTGCCAGCAGCTTCCACAAGGGAGTGGATGGCTACACCTTC. This codes for CASSFHKGVDGYTF.

This clonotype was counted between two and nine times. The chain has TRBV10-1 and TRBJ2-7; D is unclear. There are 13 residues in the CDR3. Per the germline V gene, CDR1 is WNHNN and CDR2 is SYGVQD (reference sequence). Between the trimmed V and J ends, which lost 0 bases and 5 bases, there was a span of 8 bases. The CDR3 loop reads CASSESPSDEQYF. The CDR3, as DNA: TGCGCCAGCAGTGAGTCGCCGTCCGACGAGCAGTACTTC.